This T cell receptor beta chain was profiled in a study of monozygotic twins with inflammatory bowel disease. Incorporation of UMIs carrying a 6-nucleotide sample barcode was performed by template switching. Each CDR3 protein gets one entry in TCRdb, which reprocessed the 5' RACE reads and gives no DNA. This sample contains approximately 200,000 distinct CDR3 sequences. Germline V gene lookup returns CDR1 SGHTA and CDR2 FQGNSA. There are 15 residues in the CDR3. The material sequenced was blood. The chain employs TRBV7-2 and TRBJ1-1; absent DNA, TCRdb's TRBD1 call cannot be checked. This receptor was obtained from a human donor with ulcerative colitis or Crohn's disease, or a healthy co-twin of an affected twin (not recorded which). CDR3 residues: CASSLLPTGITEAFF.